One and the same sample provided the 25 T cell receptor beta chains below, sequenced in a study of STAT5B mutations in CD4+ large granular lymphocyte leukemia. Method: immunoSEQ multiplex PCR; TCRdb's copy keeps in-frame clones and lacks some. The sample yields some 21,000 clones, around 75% seen once. The sequencing sample was made of CD4+ T cells from blood buffy coats. The receptors were sampled from a human donor in good health.

This clone was recorded a few times. The chain couples TRBV7-6 to TRBJ2-2, with a possible D match to TRBD1 (5 bases). This CDR3 spans 14 amino acids. Germline CDR1 is SGHVS and CDR2 is FNYEAQ. Trimming stripped 5 bases from V and 4 bases from J, with 11 bases between. CDR3 sequence reads: CASSVGHLTGELFF. The CDR3 DNA reads as TGTGCCAGCAGCGTCGGACACCTCACCGGGGAGCTGTTTTTT.

The chain links TRBV6-1 to TRBJ1-6; unclear D gene. Germline V gene sequence: CDR1 MNHNS, CDR2 SASEGT. The V end lost 2 bases, the J end lost 1 base, and 3 bases lay between the germline ends. This CDR3 spans 14 amino acids. CDR3 in amino acids: CASSEPSYNSPLHF. In nucleotides, the CDR3 is TGTGCCAGCAGTGAACCGTCCTATAATTCACCCCTCCACTTT.

The chain couples TRBV7-3 to TRBJ2-3, with a weak D call TRBD2 (6 bases). The germline V and J ends were trimmed by 5 bases and 5 bases, with 11 bases remaining between them. The CDR3 has 13 residues. Germline V lookup: CDR1 SGHTA, CDR2 FQGTGA. The CDR3 sequence: CASSARAGDTQYF. In nucleotides, the CDR3 is TGTGCCAGCAGCGCCCGAGCGGGAGATACGCAGTATTTT.

The gene calls are TRBV27 and TRBJ1-5; D is perhaps TRBD1 (5 bases). V was shortened by 7 bases and J by 7 bases, with 14 bases between the two germline ends. The CDR3 length is 13 residues. The germline V gene has CDR1 MNHEY and CDR2 SMNVEV (reference sequence). The CDR3 is CASKLGVGQPQHF. The CDR3 DNA sequence: TGTGCCAGCAAACTAGGGGTAGGGCAGCCCCAGCATTTT.

This clone was counted between two and nine times. The chain carries TRBV20-1 and TRBJ2-6; possibly TRBD1 or TRBD2 for D (5 bases each). V lost 6 bases to trimming and J lost 16 bases, with 16 bases between them. The length of the CDR3 is 11 residues. Germline values: CDR1 DFQATT, CDR2 SNEGSKA (reference sequence). For the CDR3, the DNA is TGCAGTGCGGGGGACGGCTTTAGTCTGACTTTC. This encodes CSAGDGFSLTF.

The chain recombines TRBV7-9 with TRBJ1-3; TRBD1 matches 9 bases. CDR1 is SEHNR and CDR2 is FQNEAQ in the germline V gene (reference sequence). V lost 5 bases to trimming and J lost 0 bases; unmatched junction nucleotides: 2. CDR3 length: 15 residues. CDR3 amino acids: CASSKQGASGNTIYF. The CDR3 region has the DNA TGTGCCAGCAGCAAACAGGGGGCCTCTGGAAACACCATATATTTT.

This chain joins TRBV5-5 and TRBJ1-6, with 7 bases that match TRBD1. J lost 5 bases, V lost 4 bases, and 6 bases had no gene match. The CDR3 has 15 residues. In germline, CDR1 is SGHKS, CDR2 YYEKEE (reference sequence). The CDR3 loop reads CASSGRQGNNSPLHF. The CDR3 nucleotides read TGTGCCAGCAGCGGCCGACAGGGCAATAATTCACCCCTCCACTTT.

V gene TRBV7-2 combines with J gene TRBJ2-3; 10 bases are shared with TRBD2. V shed 3 bases and J 7 bases; nucleotides not matched to a gene: 13. The CDR3 length is 17 residues. From germline, CDR1 is SGHTA and CDR2 FQGNSA. CDR3 bases: TGTGCCAGCAGCTTGGGTCCTAGCGGGAGCCGGCTAAATACGCAGTATTTT. Amino acid sequence: CASSLGPSGSRLNTQYF. The full variable domain, its missing parts supplied by reference TRBV7-2 and TRBJ2-3, is GAGVSQSPSNKVTEKGKDVELRCDPISGHTALYWYRQSLGQGLEFLIYFQGNSAPDKSGLPSDRFSAERTGGSVSTLTIQRTQQEDSAVYLCASSLGPSGSRLNTQYFGPGTRLTVL.

The chain combines TRBV27 with TRBJ2-7; D tentatively fits TRBD1 or TRBD2 (5 bases each). The CDR3 sequence is 14 residues long. Trimming cost V 5 bases and J 3 bases, with 14 bases left between them. Germline CDR1 reads MNHEY; CDR2 reads SMNVEV (reference sequence). CDR3 protein: CASSIRDGVYEQYF. Here the CDR3 DNA reads TGTGCCAGCAGTATCCGGGACGGAGTCTACGAGCAGTACTTC.

The chain employs TRBV28 and TRBJ2-1; D is possibly TRBD2 (5 bases). Germline-derived CDR1 and CDR2 are MDHEN and SYDVKM. Trimming removed 7 bases at V and 4 bases at J, with 14 bases between. This CDR3 region has 14 residues. The CDR3 sequence: CASTNLGVYNEQFF. DNA of the CDR3: TGTGCCAGCACGAACCTCGGGGTTTACAATGAGCAGTTCTTC.

V and J are TRBV18 and TRBJ2-1; D perhaps matches TRBD2 (7 bases). Trimming removed 3 bases at V and 7 bases at J, with 22 bases between. Per germline, CDR1 KGHSH and CDR2 LQKENI. The CDR3 spans 17 residues. The CDR3 nucleotides are TGTGCCAGCTCACCCCCCTCCTTGGGGGGGGCGCTTAATGAGCAGTTCTTC. It translates to CASSPPSLGGALNEQFF. Using reference TRBV18 and TRBJ2-1 for the parts outside the CDR3, the full variable domain is NAGVMQNPRHLVRRRGQEARLRCSPMKGHSHVYWYRQLPEEGLKFMVYLQKENIIDESGMPKERFSAEFPKEGPSILRIQQVVRGDSAAYFCASSPPSLGGALNEQFFGPGTRLTVL.

The V and J genes are TRBV6-6 and TRBJ2-5; a weak D match, TRBD2 (5 bases). The germline V gene encodes CDR1 MNHNY and CDR2 SVGAGI (reference sequence). This CDR3 has 15 residues. The V end was cut by 6 bases, the J end by 4 bases, with 18 bases between. CDR3 sequence: CASSHPPSGLETQYF. In DNA, the CDR3 is TGTGCCAGCAGCCACCCCCCCAGCGGCTTAGAGACCCAGTACTTC.

Only a few counts were recorded for this clone. The chain links TRBV28 to TRBJ1-4; possibly TRBD1 for D (5 bases). This CDR3 contains 14 residues. V lost 6 bases to trimming and J lost 7 bases, with 15 bases between them. Germline-derived CDR1 and CDR2 are MDHEN and SYDVKM. The CDR3 region has the DNA TGTGCCAGCAGACAAGGGGATAGCGGTGAAAAACTGTTTTTT. Residues: CASRQGDSGEKLFF.

The chain has TRBV27 and TRBJ2-1; 7 bases are a match to TRBD2. Germline V gene lookup returns CDR1 MNHEY and CDR2 SMNVEV (reference sequence). CDR3 length equals 16 residues. The V and J ends lost 5 bases and 4 bases, in that order; junction bases with no gene match: 11. The DNA of the CDR3 is TGTGCCAGCAGTCGGAGACTAGCCGGGCAATACAATGAGCAGTTCTTC. Amino acids: CASSRRLAGQYNEQFF.

The gene calls are TRBV5-6 and TRBJ1-2; a weak D match, TRBD1 (6 bases). Trimming took off 3 bases at V and 7 bases at J, with 22 bases between the two ends. Germline-derived CDR1 and CDR2 are SGHDT and YYEEEE. This CDR3 is 16 amino acids long. In DNA, the CDR3 is TGTGCCAGCAGCTCCAGCCCCCTGACAGGTTTAACTGGCTACACCTTC. Translating it yields CASSSSPLTGLTGYTF.

This CDR3 is CASSTRTSGSLEQYF. The CDR3 nucleotides are TGTGCCAGTAGTACCCGGACTAGCGGGAGTCTCGAGCAGTACTTC. The chain employs TRBV19 and TRBJ2-7; 13 bases are a match to TRBD2. Germline trimming cut 4 bases from V and 6 bases from J; bases unmatched to any gene: 6. The CDR3 is 15 amino acids. CDR1 and CDR2 from the germline V gene are LNHDA and SQIVND (reference sequence).

This chain connects TRBV14 to TRBJ2-1, with TRBD2 matching over 9 bases. Looked up from germline, CDR1 is SGHDN and CDR2 is FVKESK. Losses at the gene ends were 0 bases for V and 8 bases for J; bases not matched to a gene: 14. This CDR3 is built from 18 residues. The CDR3 nucleotides read TGTGCCAGCAGCCAAGAGTCCACAACAGCGGGAGGCCACGATGAGCAGTTCTTC. Its protein is CASSQESTTAGGHDEQFF.

The J gene is TRBJ2-1, the V gene TRBV5-1; TRBD1 might be the D (7 bases). CDR3 length: 16 residues. Germline V gene lookup returns CDR1 SGHRS and CDR2 YFSETQ. V lost 4 bases, J lost 12 bases, and 26 bases lay in between. The CDR3 DNA reads as TGCGCCAGCAGCGTTGGGGGGACAGCAACCCACATGTGGCAGTTCTTC. As protein: CASSVGGTATHMWQFF.

The chain uses TRBV4-3 and TRBJ2-3, with D perhaps given as TRBD1 or TRBD2 (5 bases each). In germline, CDR1 is LGHNA, CDR2 YSLEER. This CDR3 comprises 14 residues. V lost 4 bases and J lost 5, with 13 bases in between. The CDR3 is CASSPGQAGDTQYF. DNA for the CDR3: TGCGCCAGCAGCCCGGGGCAGGCTGGAGATACGCAGTATTTT.

The chain links TRBV19 to TRBJ2-7, with 7 bases aligning to TRBD1. CDR3 length: 13 amino acids. Germline loops: CDR1 LNHDA, CDR2 SQIVND (reference sequence). The V segment lost 6 bases and the J segment 8 bases; nucleotides outside the gene matches: 10. Here the CDR3 DNA reads TGTGCCAGTAGCACTACCGGGACAGAGAAGCAGTACTTC. Translation: CASSTTGTEKQYF.

In its sample, this clone was seen once. The chain recombines TRBV7-8 with TRBJ2-7; D possibly uses TRBD1 or TRBD2 (5 bases each). V lost 5 bases and J lost 3, with 14 bases in between. In germline, CDR1 is SGHVS, CDR2 FQNEAQ. The CDR3 spans 14 residues. The CDR3 DNA reads as TGTGCCAGCAGCCGAAGTGGGGGTTACTACGAGCAGTACTTC. This sequence encodes CASSRSGGYYEQYF.

Written as DNA, the CDR3 is TGTGCCAGCAGCCGGGGGACTAGCGCTCACAATGAGCAGTTCTTC. Amino acids: CASSRGTSAHNEQFF. V gene TRBV11-2 combines with J gene TRBJ2-1, with 10 bases lining up with TRBD2. Trimming cost V 5 bases and J 5 bases; bases outside gene matches: 6. Germline values: CDR1 SGHAT, CDR2 FQNNGV. This CDR3 region has 15 residues.

This clone has more than one count but fewer than ten. The chain joins TRBV2 to TRBJ1-2; no definite D call. CDR1 is SNHLY, CDR2 FYNNEI, per germline. V was shortened by 7 bases and J by 6 bases, with 9 bases between the two germline ends. The CDR3 contains 11 residues. As DNA, the CDR3 is TGTGCCAGCACGACCGTTGATGGCTACACCTTC. The encoded protein is CASTTVDGYTF. Combining the CDR3 with reference TRBV2 and TRBJ1-2 gives the whole variable domain EPEVTQTPSHQVTQMGQEVILRCVPISNHLYFYWYRQILGQKVEFLVSFYNNEISEKSEIFDDQFSVERPDGSNFTLKIRSTKLEDSAMYFCASTTVDGYTFGSGTRLTVV.

This clone was seen a few times. CDR3 DNA sequence: TGTGCCAGTAGTCGCGGGCCGGACCACTACAATGAGCAGTTCTTC. Its translation is CASSRGPDHYNEQFF. The chain uses TRBV19 and TRBJ2-1, with D possibly TRBD2 on 5 matching bases. Germline V gene sequence: CDR1 LNHDA, CDR2 SQIVND (reference sequence). V was trimmed by 5 bases and J by 3 bases, leaving 14 bases between them. This CDR3 is 15 amino acids long.

This clone was counted only a few times. V usage is TRBV2 and J usage is TRBJ1-1, with D tentatively TRBD1 (6 bases). This CDR3 is built from 14 residues. V gave up 6 bases and J gave up 1 base, with 12 bases separating them. CDR1 and CDR2 from the germline V gene are SNHLY and FYNNEI. The CDR3 coding sequence is TGTGCCAGCAGGGAACCGGGACAGAACACTGAAGCTTTCTTT. The encoded protein is CASREPGQNTEAFF.